Below, 6 T cell receptor beta chains from the same sample are listed, as sequenced in a study of CD8 T cells in Susac syndrome. RNA totalling roughly 0.45 to 1 ug underwent reverse transcription with random hexamers. MiXCR, run by TCRdb on the immunoSEQ multiplex PCR reads, gives a single entry per CDR3 protein. The sample lists nearly 70,000 distinct CDR3 sequences; about 95% were seen once. Sequencing was done on a sample of CD8+ T cells from PBMCs. All receptors come from a human donor in good health.

The rearrangement joins TRBV29-1 to TRBJ1-2; D not resolved. With 5 bases removed from V and 4 bases from J, the gap between germline ends came to 8 bases. The germline CDR1 and CDR2 sequences are SQVTM and ANQGSEA. The CDR3 is 11 amino acids. As DNA, the CDR3 is TGCAGCGTTAAGTTGAGCTATGGCTACACCTTC. Translation gives CSVKLSYGYTF.

The rearrangement joins TRBV6-1 to TRBJ2-5; D remains unclear. The CDR3 loop spans 15 amino acids. The V gene's germline CDR1 is MNHNS and CDR2 SASEGT. Trimming took off 3 bases at V and 0 bases at J, with 11 bases between the two ends. The CDR3 DNA reads as TGTGCCAGCAGTGAGGGTGTTATGGACCAAGAGACCCAGTACTTC. This translates into CASSEGVMDQETQYF.

On this clonotype: The junction does not match germline at one end; this may be a read error. The chain couples TRBV4-1 to TRBJ1-1; D gene uncertain. The CDR3 covers 15 residues. Looked up from germline, CDR1 is MGHRA and CDR2 is YSYEKL. CDR3 region: CASSSGPWENTETFF. The DNA for the CDR3 is TGCGCCAGCAGCTCAGGTCCGTGGGAGAACACTGAAACTTTCTTT.

The V and J genes are TRBV5-6 and TRBJ2-7; D unclear. CDR3 length equals 14 residues. Germline lookup yields CDR1 SGHDT and CDR2 YYEEEE. V was cut by 0 bases and J by 0 bases, with 7 bases left in between. The CDR3 DNA sequence: TGTGCCAGCAGCTTGGCGTTCGGCTCCTACGAGCAGTACTTC. Protein product: CASSLAFGSYEQYF.

The V call is TRBV3-1, the J call TRBJ2-7; weak D call: TRBD2 (5 bases). The CDR3 covers 14 residues. The V gene lost 2 bases and the J gene lost 0 bases, with 8 bases spanning the gap. From germline, CDR1 is LGHDT and CDR2 YNNKEL (reference sequence). CDR3 DNA sequence: TGTGCCAGCAGCCAAACGGGGTACTCCTACGAGCAGTACTTC. It codes for CASSQTGYSYEQYF.

The chain is built from TRBV25-1 and TRBJ1-2; no reliable D call. Germline V gives CDR1 MGHDK, CDR2 SYGVNS. CDR3 length: 13 amino acids. V was trimmed by 2 bases and J by 4 bases, leaving 8 bases between them. CDR3 sequence (DNA): TGTGCCAGCAGTGAAGGACGGTCCTATGGCTACACCTTC. This encodes CASSEGRSYGYTF.